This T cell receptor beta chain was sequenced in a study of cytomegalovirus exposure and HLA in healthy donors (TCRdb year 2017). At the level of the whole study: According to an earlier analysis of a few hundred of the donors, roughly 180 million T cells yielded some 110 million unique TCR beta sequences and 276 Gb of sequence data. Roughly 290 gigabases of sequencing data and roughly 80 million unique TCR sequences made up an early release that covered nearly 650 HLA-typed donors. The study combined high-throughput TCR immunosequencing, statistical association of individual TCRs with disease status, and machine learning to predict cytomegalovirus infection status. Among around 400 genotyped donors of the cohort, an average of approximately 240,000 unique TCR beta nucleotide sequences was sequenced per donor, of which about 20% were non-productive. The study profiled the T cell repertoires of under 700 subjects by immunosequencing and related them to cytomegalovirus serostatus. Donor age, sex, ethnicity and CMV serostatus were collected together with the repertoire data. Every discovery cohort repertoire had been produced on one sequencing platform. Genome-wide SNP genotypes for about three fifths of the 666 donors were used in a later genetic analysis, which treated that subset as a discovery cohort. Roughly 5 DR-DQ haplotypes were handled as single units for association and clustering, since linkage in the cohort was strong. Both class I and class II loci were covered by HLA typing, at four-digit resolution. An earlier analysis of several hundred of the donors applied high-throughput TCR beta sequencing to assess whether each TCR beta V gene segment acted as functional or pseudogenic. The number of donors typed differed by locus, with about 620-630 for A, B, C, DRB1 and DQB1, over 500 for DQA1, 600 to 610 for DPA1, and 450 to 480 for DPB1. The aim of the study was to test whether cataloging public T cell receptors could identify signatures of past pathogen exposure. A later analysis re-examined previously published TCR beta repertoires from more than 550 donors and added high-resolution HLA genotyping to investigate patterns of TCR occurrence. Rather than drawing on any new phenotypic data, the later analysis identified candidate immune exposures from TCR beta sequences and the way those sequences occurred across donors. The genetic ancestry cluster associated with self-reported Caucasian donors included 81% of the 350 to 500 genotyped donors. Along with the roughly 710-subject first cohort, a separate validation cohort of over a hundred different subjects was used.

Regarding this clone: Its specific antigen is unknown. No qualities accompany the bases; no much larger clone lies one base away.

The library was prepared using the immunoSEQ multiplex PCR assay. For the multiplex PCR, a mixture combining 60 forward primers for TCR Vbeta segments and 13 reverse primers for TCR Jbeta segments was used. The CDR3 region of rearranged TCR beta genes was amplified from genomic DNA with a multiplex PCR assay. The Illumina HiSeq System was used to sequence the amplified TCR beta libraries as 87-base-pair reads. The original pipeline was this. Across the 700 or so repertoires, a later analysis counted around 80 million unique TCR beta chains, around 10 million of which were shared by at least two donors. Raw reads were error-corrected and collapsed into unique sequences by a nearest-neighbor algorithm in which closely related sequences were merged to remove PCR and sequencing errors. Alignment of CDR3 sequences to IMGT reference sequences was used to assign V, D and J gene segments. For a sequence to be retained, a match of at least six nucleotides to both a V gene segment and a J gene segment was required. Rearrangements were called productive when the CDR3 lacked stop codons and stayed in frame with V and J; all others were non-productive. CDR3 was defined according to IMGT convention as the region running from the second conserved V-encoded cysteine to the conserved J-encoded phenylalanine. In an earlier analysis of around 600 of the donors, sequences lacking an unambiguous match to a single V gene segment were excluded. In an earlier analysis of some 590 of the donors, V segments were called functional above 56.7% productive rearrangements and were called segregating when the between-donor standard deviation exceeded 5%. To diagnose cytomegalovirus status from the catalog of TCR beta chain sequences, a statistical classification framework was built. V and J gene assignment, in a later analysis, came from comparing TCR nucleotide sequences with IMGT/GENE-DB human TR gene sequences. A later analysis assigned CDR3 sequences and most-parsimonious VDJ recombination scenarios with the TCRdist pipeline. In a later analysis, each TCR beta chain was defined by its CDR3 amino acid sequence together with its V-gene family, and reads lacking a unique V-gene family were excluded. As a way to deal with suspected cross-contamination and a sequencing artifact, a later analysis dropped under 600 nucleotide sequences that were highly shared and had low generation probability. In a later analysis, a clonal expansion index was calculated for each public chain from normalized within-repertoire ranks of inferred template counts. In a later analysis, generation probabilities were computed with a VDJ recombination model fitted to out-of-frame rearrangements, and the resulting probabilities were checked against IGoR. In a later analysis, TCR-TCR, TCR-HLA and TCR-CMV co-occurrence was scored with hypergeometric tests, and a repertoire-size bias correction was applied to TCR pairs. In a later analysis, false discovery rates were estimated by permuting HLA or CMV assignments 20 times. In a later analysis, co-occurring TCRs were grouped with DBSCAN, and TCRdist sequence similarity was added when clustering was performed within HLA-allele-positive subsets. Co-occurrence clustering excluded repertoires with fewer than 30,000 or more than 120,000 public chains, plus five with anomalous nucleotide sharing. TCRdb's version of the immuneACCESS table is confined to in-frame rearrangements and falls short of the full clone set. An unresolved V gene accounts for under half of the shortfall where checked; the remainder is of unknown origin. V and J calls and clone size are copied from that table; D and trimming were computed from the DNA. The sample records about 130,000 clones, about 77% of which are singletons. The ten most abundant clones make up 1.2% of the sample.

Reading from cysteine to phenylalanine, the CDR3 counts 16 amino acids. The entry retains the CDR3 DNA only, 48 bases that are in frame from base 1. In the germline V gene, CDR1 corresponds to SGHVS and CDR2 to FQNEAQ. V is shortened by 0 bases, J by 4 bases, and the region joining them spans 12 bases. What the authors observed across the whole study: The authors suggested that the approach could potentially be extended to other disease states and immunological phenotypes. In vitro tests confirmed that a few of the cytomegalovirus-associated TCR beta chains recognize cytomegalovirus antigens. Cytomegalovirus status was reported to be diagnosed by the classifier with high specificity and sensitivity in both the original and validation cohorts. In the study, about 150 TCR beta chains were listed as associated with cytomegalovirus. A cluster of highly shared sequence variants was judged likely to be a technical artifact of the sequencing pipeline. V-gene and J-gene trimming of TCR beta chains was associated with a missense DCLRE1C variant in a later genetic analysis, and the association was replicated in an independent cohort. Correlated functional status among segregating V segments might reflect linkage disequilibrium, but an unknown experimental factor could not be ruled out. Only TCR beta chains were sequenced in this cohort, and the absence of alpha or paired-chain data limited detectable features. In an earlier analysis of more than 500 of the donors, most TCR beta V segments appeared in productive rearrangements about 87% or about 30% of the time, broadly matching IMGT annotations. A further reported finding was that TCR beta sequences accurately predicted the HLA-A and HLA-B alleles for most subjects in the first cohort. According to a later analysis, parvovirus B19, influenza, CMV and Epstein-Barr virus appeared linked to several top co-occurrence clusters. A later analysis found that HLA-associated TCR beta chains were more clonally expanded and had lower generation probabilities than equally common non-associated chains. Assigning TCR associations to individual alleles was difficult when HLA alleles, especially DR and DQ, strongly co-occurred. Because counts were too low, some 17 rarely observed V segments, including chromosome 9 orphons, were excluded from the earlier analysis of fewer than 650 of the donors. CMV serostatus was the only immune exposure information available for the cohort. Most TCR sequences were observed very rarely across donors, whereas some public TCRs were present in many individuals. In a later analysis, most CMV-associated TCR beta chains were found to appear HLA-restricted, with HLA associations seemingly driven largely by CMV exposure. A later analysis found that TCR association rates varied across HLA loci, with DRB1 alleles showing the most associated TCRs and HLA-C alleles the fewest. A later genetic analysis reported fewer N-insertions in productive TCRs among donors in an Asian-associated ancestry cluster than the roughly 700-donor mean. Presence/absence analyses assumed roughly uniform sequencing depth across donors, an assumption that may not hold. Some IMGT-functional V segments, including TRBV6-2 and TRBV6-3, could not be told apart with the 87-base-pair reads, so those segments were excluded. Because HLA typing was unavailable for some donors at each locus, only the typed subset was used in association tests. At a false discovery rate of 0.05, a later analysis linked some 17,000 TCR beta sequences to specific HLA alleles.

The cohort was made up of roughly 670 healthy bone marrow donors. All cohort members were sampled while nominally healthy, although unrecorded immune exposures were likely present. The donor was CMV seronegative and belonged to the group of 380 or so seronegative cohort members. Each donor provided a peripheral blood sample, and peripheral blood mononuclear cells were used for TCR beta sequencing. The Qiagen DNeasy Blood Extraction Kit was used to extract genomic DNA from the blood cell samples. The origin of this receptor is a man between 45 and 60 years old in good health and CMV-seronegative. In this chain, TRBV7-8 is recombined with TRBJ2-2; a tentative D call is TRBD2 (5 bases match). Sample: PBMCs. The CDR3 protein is CASSLAEEVRTGELFF. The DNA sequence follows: TGTGCCAGCAGCTTAGCTGAGGAGGTACGCACCGGGGAGCTGTTTTTT.